This is a list of T cell receptor beta chains from one sample in a study of blood T cell repertoires in COVID-19. Here immunoSEQ multiplex PCR was the method, and the copy in TCRdb shows in-frame clones only, minus some. The table has around 300,000 clones, 90% seen once. Sequenced material: PBMCs or T cells enriched from blood (not recorded which). These receptors came from a woman under 30 with acute COVID-19. CDR3s include the opening cysteine and the closing phenylalanine or tryptophan. Each record gives: V gene, D gene, J gene, CDR3 protein, CDR3 DNA. The D gene is left open where the match is weak.

>TRBV11-2|TRBD1|TRBJ2-3
CASSPIGQGLADTQYF
TGTGCCAGCAGCCCCATTGGACAGGGGTTGGCAGATACGCAGTATTTT
>TRBV5-1|TRBD1|TRBJ1-2
CASQPTGGGYGYTF
TGCGCCAGTCAACCGACAGGGGGCGGCTATGGCTACACCTTC
>TRBV7-9|TRBD1|TRBJ1-5
CASSQDRGLQPQHF
TGTGCCAGCAGCCAGGACAGGGGGCTGCAGCCCCAGCATTTT
>TRBV9|TRBD1|TRBJ2-2
CASSPETGTGELFF
TGTGCCAGCAGCCCCGAGACAGGGACCGGGGAGCTGTTTTTT
>TRBV10-3|-|TRBJ2-2
CAISEQGLHNTGELFF
TGTGCCATCAGTGAGCAGGGGCTCCATAACACCGGGGAGCTGTTTTTT
>TRBV30|-|TRBJ1-5
CAWSSDTYSNQPQHF
TGTGCCTGGAGTTCGGACACCTATAGCAATCAGCCTCAGCATTTT
>TRBV30|-|TRBJ2-3
CAWSAGLTSTDTQYF
TGTGCCTGGAGTGCGGGACTTACTAGCACAGATACGCAGTATTTT
>TRBV5-6|TRBD2|TRBJ2-3
CASSLPGLPWIDTQYF
TGTGCCAGCAGCCTACCGGGACTACCCTGGATAGATACGCAGTATTTT
>TRBV5-1|-|TRBJ2-5
CASSLSAGGGETQYF
TGCGCCAGCAGCTTGAGCGCCGGGGGAGGAGAGACCCAGTACTTC
>TRBV27|-|TRBJ2-7
CASGASGSLYEQYF
TGTGCCAGCGGAGCCTCCGGGAGTCTCTACGAGCAGTACTTC
>TRBV11-2|-|TRBJ2-2
CASSLVRTDTGELFF
TGTGCCAGCAGCTTAGTCCGGACAGACACCGGGGAGCTGTTTTTT